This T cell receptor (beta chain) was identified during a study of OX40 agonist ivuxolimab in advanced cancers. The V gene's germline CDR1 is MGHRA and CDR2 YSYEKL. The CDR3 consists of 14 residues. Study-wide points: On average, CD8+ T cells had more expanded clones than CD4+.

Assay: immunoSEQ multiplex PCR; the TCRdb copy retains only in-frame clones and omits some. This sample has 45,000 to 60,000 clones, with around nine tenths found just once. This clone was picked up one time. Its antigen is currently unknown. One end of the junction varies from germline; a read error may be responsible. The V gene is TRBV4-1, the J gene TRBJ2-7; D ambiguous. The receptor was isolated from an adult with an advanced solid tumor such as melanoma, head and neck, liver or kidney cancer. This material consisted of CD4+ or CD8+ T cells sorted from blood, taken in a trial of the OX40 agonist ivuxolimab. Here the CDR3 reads CASSQEWTSYEQYF. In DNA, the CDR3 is TGTGCCAGCAGCCAAGAGTGGACGTCCTACGAGCAGTACTTC.